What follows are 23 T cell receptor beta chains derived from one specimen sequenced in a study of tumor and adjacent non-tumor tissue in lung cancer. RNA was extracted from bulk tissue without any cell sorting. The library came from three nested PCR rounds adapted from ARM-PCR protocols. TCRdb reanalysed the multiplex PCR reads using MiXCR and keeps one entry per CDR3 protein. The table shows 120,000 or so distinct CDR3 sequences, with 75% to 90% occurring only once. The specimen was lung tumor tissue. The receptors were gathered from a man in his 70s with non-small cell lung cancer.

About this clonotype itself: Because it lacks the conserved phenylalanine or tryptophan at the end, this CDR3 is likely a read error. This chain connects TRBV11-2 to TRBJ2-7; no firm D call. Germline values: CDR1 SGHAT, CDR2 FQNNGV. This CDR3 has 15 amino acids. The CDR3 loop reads CANSLAFMSSYEQYL. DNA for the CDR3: TGTGCCAACAGCTTAGCCTTTATGTCCTCTTACGAGCAGTACTTA.

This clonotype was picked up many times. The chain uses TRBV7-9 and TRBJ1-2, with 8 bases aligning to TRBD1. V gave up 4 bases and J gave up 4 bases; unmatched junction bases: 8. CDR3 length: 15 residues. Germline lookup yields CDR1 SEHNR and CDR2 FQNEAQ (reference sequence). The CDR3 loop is CASSSPDREGYGYTF. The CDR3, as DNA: TGTGCCAGCAGCTCACCGGACAGGGAGGGCTATGGCTACACCTTC.

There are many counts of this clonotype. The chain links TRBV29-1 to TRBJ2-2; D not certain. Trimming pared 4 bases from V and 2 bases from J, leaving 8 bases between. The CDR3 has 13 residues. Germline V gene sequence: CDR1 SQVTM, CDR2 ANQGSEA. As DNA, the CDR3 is TGCAGCGTTGCAGGCGGTAACACCGGGGAGCTGTTTTTT. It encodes CSVAGGNTGELFF.

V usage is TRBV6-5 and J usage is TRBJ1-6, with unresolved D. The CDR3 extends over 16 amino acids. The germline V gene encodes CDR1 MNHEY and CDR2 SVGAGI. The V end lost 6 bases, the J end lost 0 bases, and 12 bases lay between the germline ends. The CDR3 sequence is CASRSTEDSYNSPLHF. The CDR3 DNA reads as TGTGCCAGCAGATCCACAGAGGACTCCTATAATTCACCCCTCCACTTT.

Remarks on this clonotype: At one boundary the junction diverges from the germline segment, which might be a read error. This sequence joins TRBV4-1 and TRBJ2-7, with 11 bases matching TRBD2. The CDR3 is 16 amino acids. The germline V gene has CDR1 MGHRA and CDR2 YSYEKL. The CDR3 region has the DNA TGTGCCAGCAGCCGGATACTAGCGGGAGAGGGGGACGAGCAGTGCTTC. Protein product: CASSRILAGEGDEQCF.

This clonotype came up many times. The CDR3: CSPGTEQYF. The CDR3 nucleotides read TGCAGCCCCGGGACAGAGCAGTACTTC. The genes are TRBV29-1 and TRBJ2-7; possible D gene TRBD1, 6 bases. CDR1 is SQVTM and CDR2 is ANQGSEA in the germline V gene. The length of the CDR3 is 9 residues. Trimming pared 8 bases from V and 7 bases from J, leaving 9 bases between.

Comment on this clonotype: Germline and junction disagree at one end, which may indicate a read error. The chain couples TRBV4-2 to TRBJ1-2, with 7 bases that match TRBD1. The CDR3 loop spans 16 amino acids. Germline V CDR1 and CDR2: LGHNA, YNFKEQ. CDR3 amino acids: CTSSPTGTVILYGYTF. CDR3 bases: TGTACCAGCAGCCCTACCGGGACAGTTATCCTCTATGGCTACACCTTC.

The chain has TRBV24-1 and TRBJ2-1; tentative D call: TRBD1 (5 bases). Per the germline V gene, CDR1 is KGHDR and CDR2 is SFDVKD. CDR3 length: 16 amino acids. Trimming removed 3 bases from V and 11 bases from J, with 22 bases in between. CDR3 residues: CATSDIGHGAYSKQFF. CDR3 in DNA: TGTGCCACCAGTGATATAGGCCATGGGGCCTACAGTAAGCAGTTCTTC.

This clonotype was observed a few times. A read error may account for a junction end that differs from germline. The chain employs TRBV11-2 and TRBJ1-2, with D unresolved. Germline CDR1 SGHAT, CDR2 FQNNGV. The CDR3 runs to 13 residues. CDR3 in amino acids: CASSSSPNYGHTF. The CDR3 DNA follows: TGTGCCAGCAGCTCCTCACCTAACTATGGCCACACCTTC.

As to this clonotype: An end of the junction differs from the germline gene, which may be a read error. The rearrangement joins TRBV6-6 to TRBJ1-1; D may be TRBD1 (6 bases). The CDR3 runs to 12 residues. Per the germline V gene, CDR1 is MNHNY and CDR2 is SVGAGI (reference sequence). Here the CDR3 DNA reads TGCGCCAGCATCAAAGGGGGGAATCAAGCTTTCTTT. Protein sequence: CASIKGGNQAFF.

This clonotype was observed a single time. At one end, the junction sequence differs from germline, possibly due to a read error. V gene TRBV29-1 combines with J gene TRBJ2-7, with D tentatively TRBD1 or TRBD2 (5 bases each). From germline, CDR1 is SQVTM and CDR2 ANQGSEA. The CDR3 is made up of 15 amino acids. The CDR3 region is CSVVRDPALVDEQYF. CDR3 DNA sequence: TGTAGCGTGGTCCGGGACCCAGCGTTGGTGGACGAGCAGTACTTC.

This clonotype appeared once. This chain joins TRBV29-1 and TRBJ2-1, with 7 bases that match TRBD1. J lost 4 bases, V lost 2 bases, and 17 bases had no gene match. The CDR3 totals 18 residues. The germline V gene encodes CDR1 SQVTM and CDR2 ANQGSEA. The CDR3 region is CSVELVQRQGSGYNEQFF. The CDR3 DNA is TGCAGCGTTGAACTGGTTCAGAGACAGGGAAGTGGATACAATGAGCAGTTCTTC.

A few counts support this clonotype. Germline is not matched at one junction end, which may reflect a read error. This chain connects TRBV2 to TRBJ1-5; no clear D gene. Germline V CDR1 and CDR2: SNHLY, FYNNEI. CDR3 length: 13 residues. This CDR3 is CASSEAWEQPQLF. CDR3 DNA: TGTGCCAGCAGTGAAGCATGGGAGCAGCCTCAGCTTTTT.

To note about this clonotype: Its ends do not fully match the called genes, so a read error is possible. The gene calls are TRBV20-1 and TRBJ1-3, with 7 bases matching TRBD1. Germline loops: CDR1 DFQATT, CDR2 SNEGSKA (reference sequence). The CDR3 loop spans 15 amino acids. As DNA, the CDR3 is TGCAGTGTTAGAGAAGACAGGGCTCACGGAAACACCATATATTTT. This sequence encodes CSVREDRAHGNTIYF.

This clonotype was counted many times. The CDR3 sequence: CASSYGSSYNSPLHF. CDR3 nucleotides: TGTGCCAGCAGTTACGGGAGCTCCTATAATTCACCCCTCCACTTT. This chain connects TRBV6-6 to TRBJ1-6; D call uncertain. V lost 2 bases to trimming and J lost 0 bases, with 5 bases between them. The CDR3 consists of 15 residues. Germline V gene sequence: CDR1 MNHNY, CDR2 SVGAGI (reference sequence).

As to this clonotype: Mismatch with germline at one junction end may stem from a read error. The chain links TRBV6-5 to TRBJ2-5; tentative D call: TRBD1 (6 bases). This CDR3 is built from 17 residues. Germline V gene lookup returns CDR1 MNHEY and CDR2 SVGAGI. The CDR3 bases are TGTGCCAGCAGTTCCGTCGGAACAGGGTTCCCACAAGAGACCCAGAACTTC. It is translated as CASSSVGTGFPQETQNF.

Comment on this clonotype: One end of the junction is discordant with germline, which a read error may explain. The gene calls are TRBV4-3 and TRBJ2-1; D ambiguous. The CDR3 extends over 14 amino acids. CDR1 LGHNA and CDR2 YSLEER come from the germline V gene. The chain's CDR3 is CTSSHDFGVNEQFF. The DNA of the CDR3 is TGCACCAGCAGTCATGATTTTGGGGTGAATGAGCAGTTCTTC.

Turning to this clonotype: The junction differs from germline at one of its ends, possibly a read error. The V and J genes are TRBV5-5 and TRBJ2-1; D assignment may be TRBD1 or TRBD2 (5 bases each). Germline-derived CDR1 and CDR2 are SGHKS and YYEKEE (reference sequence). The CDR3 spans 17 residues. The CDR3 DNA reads TGTGCCAGCAACTTGGCCTTCGGGGCTAGCTCCTACAACGAGCAATTCTTC. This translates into CASNLAFGASSYNEQFF.

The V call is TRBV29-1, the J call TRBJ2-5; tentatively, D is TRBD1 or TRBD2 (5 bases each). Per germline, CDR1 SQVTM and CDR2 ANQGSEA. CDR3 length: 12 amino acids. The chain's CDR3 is CSVCNGGETQYF. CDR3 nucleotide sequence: TGCAGTGTTTGTAATGGGGGAGAGACCCAGTACTTC. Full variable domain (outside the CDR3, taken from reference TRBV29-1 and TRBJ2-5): SAVISQKPSRDICQRGTSLTIQCQVDSQVTMMFWYRQQPGQSLTLIATANQGSEATYESGFVIDKFPISRPNLTFSTLTVSNMSPEDSSIYLCSVCNGGETQYFGPGTRLLVL.

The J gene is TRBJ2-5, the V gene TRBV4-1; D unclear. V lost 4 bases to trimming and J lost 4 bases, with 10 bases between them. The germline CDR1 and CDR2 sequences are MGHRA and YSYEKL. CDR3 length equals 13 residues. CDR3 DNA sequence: TGCGCCAGCAGCCGGGCCCTGGGAGAGACCCAGTACTTC. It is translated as CASSRALGETQYF.

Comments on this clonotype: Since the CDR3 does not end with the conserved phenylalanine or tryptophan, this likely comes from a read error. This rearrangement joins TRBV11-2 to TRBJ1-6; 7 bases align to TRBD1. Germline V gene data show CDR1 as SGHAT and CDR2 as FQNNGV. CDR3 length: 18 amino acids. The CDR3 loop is CASSSRQGGSSYNSALHI. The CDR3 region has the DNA TGTGCCAGCAGTTCACGACAGGGAGGAAGTTCCTATAATTCAGCCCTCCACATT.

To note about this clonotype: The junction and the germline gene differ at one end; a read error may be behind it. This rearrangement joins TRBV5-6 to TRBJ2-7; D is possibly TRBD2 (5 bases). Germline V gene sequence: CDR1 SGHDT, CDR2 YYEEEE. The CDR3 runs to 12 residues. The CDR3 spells CTSRLRVYEQYF. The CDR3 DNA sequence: TGTACCAGCAGACTACGGGTCTACGAGCAGTACTTC.

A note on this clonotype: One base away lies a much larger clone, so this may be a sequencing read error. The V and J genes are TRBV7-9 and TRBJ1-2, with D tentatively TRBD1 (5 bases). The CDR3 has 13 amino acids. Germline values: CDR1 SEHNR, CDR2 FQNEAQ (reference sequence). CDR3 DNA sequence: TGTGCCAGCAGCGGGGGGGTTAACTATGGCTACGCCTTC. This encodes CASSGGVNYGYAF.